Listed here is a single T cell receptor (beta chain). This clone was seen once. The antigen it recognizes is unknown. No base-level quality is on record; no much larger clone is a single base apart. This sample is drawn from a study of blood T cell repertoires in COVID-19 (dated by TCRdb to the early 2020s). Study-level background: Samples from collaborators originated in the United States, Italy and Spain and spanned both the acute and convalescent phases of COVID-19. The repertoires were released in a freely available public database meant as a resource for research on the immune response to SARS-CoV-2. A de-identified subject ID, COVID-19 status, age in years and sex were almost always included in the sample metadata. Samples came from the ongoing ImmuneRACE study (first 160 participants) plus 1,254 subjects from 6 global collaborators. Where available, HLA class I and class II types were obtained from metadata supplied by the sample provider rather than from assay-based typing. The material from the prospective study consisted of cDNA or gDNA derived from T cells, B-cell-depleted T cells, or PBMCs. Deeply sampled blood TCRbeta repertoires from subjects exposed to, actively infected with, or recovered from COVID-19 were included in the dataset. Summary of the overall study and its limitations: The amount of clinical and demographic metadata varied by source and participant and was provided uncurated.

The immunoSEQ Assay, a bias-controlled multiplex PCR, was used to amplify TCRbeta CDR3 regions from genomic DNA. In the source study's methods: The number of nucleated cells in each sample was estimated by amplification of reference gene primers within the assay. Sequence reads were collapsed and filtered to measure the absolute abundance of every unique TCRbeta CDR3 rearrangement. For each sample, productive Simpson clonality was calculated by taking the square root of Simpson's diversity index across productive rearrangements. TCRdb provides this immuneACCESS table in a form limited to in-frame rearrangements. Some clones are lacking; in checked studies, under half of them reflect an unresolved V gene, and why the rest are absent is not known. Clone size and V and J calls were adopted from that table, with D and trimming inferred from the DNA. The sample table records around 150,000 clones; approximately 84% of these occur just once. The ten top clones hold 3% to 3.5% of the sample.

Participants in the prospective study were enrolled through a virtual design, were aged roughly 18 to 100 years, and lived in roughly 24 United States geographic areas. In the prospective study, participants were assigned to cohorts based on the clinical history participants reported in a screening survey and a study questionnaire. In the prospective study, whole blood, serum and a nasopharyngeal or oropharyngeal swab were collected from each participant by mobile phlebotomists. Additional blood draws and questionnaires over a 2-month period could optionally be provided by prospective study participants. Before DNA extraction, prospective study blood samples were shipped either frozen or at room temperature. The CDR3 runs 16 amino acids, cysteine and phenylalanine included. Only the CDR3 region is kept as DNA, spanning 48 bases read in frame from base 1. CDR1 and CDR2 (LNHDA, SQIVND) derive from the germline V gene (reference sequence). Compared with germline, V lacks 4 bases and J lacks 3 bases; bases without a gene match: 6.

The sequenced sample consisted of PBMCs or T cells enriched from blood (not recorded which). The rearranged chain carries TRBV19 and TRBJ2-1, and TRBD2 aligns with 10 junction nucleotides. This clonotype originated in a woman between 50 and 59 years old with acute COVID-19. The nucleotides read TGTGCCAGTAGTAAGCTAGCGGGAGCGGTCTACAATGAGCAGTTCTTC. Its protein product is CASSKLAGAVYNEQFF.